These T cell receptor beta chains were read from a single sample in a study of T cells in Graves' hyperthyroidism and ophthalmopathy. TCRdb passed the multiplex PCR reads through MiXCR, listing each CDR3 protein once. The table records around 580,000 distinct CDR3 sequences, approximately 15% of them present only once. Sequenced material: blood. The receptors stem from a young woman with Graves' hyperthyroidism. CDR3s include the opening cysteine and the closing phenylalanine or tryptophan. Each record gives: clone size, J gene, D gene, V gene, CDR3 protein, CDR3 DNA. D genes are given only for firm matches. The size entry is marked missing in some rows and otherwise reads once, few, many or a size class.

clone size: NA; J gene: TRBJ2-6; D gene: NA; V gene: TRBV7-8; CDR3 protein: CASSPTVSGANVLTF; CDR3 DNA: TGTGCCAGCAGCCCGACAGTCTCTGGGGCCAACGTCCTGACTTTC
clone size: few; J gene: TRBJ2-2; D gene: TRBD2; V gene: TRBV19; CDR3 protein: CASRIGGSGRTGELFF; CDR3 DNA: TGTGCCAGTAGGATAGGAGGTAGCGGGAGAACCGGGGAGCTGTTTTTT
clone size: many; J gene: TRBJ2-3; D gene: TRBD1; V gene: TRBV12-3/TRBV12-4; CDR3 protein: CASIAPGQYTDTQYF; CDR3 DNA: TGTGCCAGCATCGCGCCGGGACAGTACACAGATACGCAGTATTTT
clone size: many; J gene: TRBJ2-1; D gene: TRBD1; V gene: TRBV5-1; CDR3 protein: CASSLEGTAYNEQFF; CDR3 DNA: TGCGCCAGCAGCTTGGAAGGGACAGCCTACAATGAGCAGTTCTTC
clone size: few; J gene: TRBJ1-1; D gene: NA; V gene: TRBV20-1; CDR3 protein: CSAIVAGRTEAFF; CDR3 DNA: TGCAGTGCTATAGTCGCAGGGCGGACTGAAGCTTTCTTT
clone size: many; J gene: TRBJ2-7; D gene: NA; V gene: TRBV2; CDR3 protein: CASSPKPGPEEDEQYF; CDR3 DNA: TGTGCCAGCAGTCCGAAACCGGGACCCGAGGAAGACGAGCAGTACTTC
clone size: many; J gene: TRBJ2-1; D gene: TRBD2; V gene: TRBV12-3/TRBV12-4; CDR3 protein: CASSLGGGRGYNEQFF; CDR3 DNA: TGTGCCAGCAGTTTGGGTGGCGGGAGAGGCTACAATGAGCAGTTCTTC
clone size: NA; J gene: TRBJ1-1; D gene: NA; V gene: TRBV12-3/TRBV12-4; CDR3 protein: CASSISGITEAFF; CDR3 DNA: TGTGCCAGCAGTATTTCAGGGATCACTGAAGCTTTCTTT
clone size: few; J gene: TRBJ1-2; D gene: NA; V gene: TRBV5-8; CDR3 protein: CASSPTGRNGYTF; CDR3 DNA: TGTGCCAGCAGCCCGACCGGACGGAATGGCTACACCTTC
clone size: NA; J gene: TRBJ1-1; D gene: NA; V gene: TRBV4-1; CDR3 protein: CASSQLQRLNTEALF; CDR3 DNA: TGCGCCAGCAGCCAATTACAACGGCTGAACACTGAAGCTCTCTTT
clone size: NA; J gene: TRBJ1-1; D gene: NA; V gene: TRBV29-1; CDR3 protein: CSNVQMNTEAFF; CDR3 DNA: TGCAGTAACGTGCAAATGAACACTGAAGCTTTCTTT
clone size: NA; J gene: TRBJ1-6; D gene: NA; V gene: TRBV20-1; CDR3 protein: CSARVRQGQGGSPLHF; CDR3 DNA: TGCAGTGCTCGTGTCCGCCAGGGTCAGGGTGGTTCACCCCTCCACTTT
clone size: NA; J gene: TRBJ1-2; D gene: NA; V gene: TRBV6-1; CDR3 protein: CASSPARANYGYTF; CDR3 DNA: TGTGCCAGCAGTCCGGCCCGAGCTAACTATGGCTACACCTTC
clone size: NA; J gene: TRBJ2-7; D gene: NA; V gene: TRBV5-1; CDR3 protein: CASSFSGAEYEQYF; CDR3 DNA: TGCGCCAGCAGCTTCAGCGGAGCGGAGTACGAGCAGTACTTC
clone size: NA; J gene: TRBJ1-1; D gene: NA; V gene: TRBV6-5; CDR3 protein: CASSYSKRGSGTEAFF; CDR3 DNA: TGTGCCAGCAGTTACTCGAAGAGGGGTAGTGGTACTGAAGCTTTCTTT
clone size: many; J gene: TRBJ1-1; D gene: NA; V gene: TRBV3-1; CDR3 protein: CASNSLRAGVMNTEAFF; CDR3 DNA: TGTGCCAGCAACTCCCTGAGGGCAGGGGTCATGAACACTGAAGCTTTCTTT
clone size: few; J gene: TRBJ1-1; D gene: TRBD1; V gene: TRBV28; CDR3 protein: CASRPGQGANTEAFF; CDR3 DNA: TGTGCCAGCAGACCGGGACAGGGAGCTAACACTGAAGCTTTCTTT
clone size: few; J gene: TRBJ1-2; D gene: NA; V gene: TRBV27; CDR3 protein: CASSSMGLTGYTF; CDR3 DNA: TGTGCCAGCAGTTCGATGGGACTCACGGGCTACACCTTC
clone size: NA; J gene: TRBJ2-1; D gene: NA; V gene: TRBV7-9; CDR3 protein: CASSRISRDSYNEQFF; CDR3 DNA: TGTGCCAGCAGCCGAATATCCCGGGACTCCTACAATGAGCAGTTCTTC
clone size: few; J gene: TRBJ2-6; D gene: NA; V gene: TRBV12-3/TRBV12-4; CDR3 protein: CASSLLDRIASGANVLTF; CDR3 DNA: TGTGCCAGCAGTTTACTGGACAGAATCGCCTCTGGGGCCAACGTCCTGACTTTC
clone size: NA; J gene: TRBJ2-3; D gene: TRBD2; V gene: TRBV7-6; CDR3 protein: CTSSYISHSGPSTDTQYF; CDR3 DNA: TGTACCAGCAGCTATATTTCTCATAGCGGGCCTAGCACAGATACGCAGTATTTT
clone size: many; J gene: TRBJ1-2; D gene: NA; V gene: TRBV6-2/TRBV6-3; CDR3 protein: CASSYVAGRRGYTF; CDR3 DNA: TGTGCCAGCAGTTACGTGGCAGGCCGCCGGGGCTACACCTTC
clone size: many; J gene: TRBJ1-2; D gene: TRBD1; V gene: TRBV25-1; CDR3 protein: CASRRTGNYGYTF; CDR3 DNA: TGTGCCAGCAGAAGGACAGGCAATTATGGCTACACCTTC
clone size: few; J gene: TRBJ1-6; D gene: NA; V gene: TRBV7-9; CDR3 protein: CASSLAVYNSPLHF; CDR3 DNA: TGTGCCAGCAGCTTAGCGGTTTATAATTCACCCCTCCACTTT
clone size: few; J gene: TRBJ2-1; D gene: TRBD2; V gene: TRBV19; CDR3 protein: CASTRKSSGRALPYNEQFF; CDR3 DNA: TGTGCCAGTACCAGGAAGTCTAGCGGGAGGGCCCTTCCCTACAATGAGCAGTTCTTC
clone size: many; J gene: TRBJ1-1; D gene: NA; V gene: TRBV6-1; CDR3 protein: CASSEPPAALNTEAFF; CDR3 DNA: TGTGCCAGCAGTGAACCTCCCGCCGCGTTGAACACTGAAGCTTTCTTT
clone size: NA; J gene: TRBJ2-3; D gene: TRBD2; V gene: TRBV10-3; CDR3 protein: CAISEDPRRGVTDTQYF; CDR3 DNA: TGTGCCATCAGTGAGGACCCACGGCGGGGGGTCACAGATACGCAGTATTTT
clone size: many; J gene: TRBJ2-1; D gene: NA; V gene: TRBV3-1; CDR3 protein: CASSFAGNEQFF; CDR3 DNA: TGTGCCAGCAGCTTCGCAGGGAATGAGCAGTTCTTC
clone size: few; J gene: TRBJ1-4; D gene: NA; V gene: TRBV15; CDR3 protein: CATSRDSRTTNEKLFF; CDR3 DNA: TGTGCCACCAGCAGAGATTCGAGGACAACTAATGAAAAACTGTTTTTT
clone size: few; J gene: TRBJ1-2; D gene: NA; V gene: TRBV2; CDR3 protein: CASSEQPIGYTF; CDR3 DNA: TGTGCCAGCAGTGAGCAGCCGATTGGCTACACCTTC
clone size: NA; J gene: TRBJ2-7; D gene: NA; V gene: TRBV29-1; CDR3 protein: CSVGQLMNEQYF; CDR3 DNA: TGCAGCGTTGGCCAGCTTATGAACGAGCAGTACTTC
clone size: many; J gene: TRBJ2-1; D gene: TRBD2; V gene: TRBV6-1; CDR3 protein: CASSERRNSGAGYNEQFF; CDR3 DNA: TGTGCCAGCAGTGAGCGCCGCAATAGCGGGGCCGGCTACAATGAGCAGTTCTTC
clone size: NA; J gene: TRBJ2-7; D gene: NA; V gene: TRBV20-1; CDR3 protein: CSARDDSSVYEQYF; CDR3 DNA: TGCAGTGCTAGAGATGACAGCTCAGTCTACGAGCAGTACTTC
clone size: NA; J gene: TRBJ2-3; D gene: TRBD2; V gene: TRBV28; CDR3 protein: CASSFSGRTGGEDTQYF; CDR3 DNA: TGTGCCAGCAGTTTTAGTGGGCGTACGGGGGGAGAAGATACGCAGTATTTT
clone size: NA; J gene: TRBJ1-6; D gene: TRBD1; V gene: TRBV7-2; CDR3 protein: CASSTWTGENSPLHF; CDR3 DNA: TGTGCCAGCAGCACTTGGACAGGGGAAAATTCACCCCTCCACTTT
clone size: many; J gene: TRBJ2-1; D gene: TRBD1; V gene: TRBV11-2; CDR3 protein: CASSWTGDEQFF; CDR3 DNA: TGTGCCAGCAGCTGGACAGGGGACGAGCAGTTCTTC
clone size: many; J gene: TRBJ2-1; D gene: TRBD2; V gene: TRBV24-1; CDR3 protein: CATSPFAGGLVNEQFF; CDR3 DNA: TGTGCCACCAGTCCCTTTGCGGGAGGGCTCGTTAATGAGCAGTTCTTC
clone size: many; J gene: TRBJ2-4; D gene: NA; V gene: TRBV28; CDR3 protein: CASSDTGRGNIQYF; CDR3 DNA: TGTGCCAGCAGCGACACAGGACGGGGAAACATTCAGTACTTC
clone size: NA; J gene: TRBJ2-1; D gene: NA; V gene: TRBV6-5; CDR3 protein: CASSDSLENEQFF; CDR3 DNA: TGTGCCAGCAGTGACTCCCTAGAAAATGAGCAGTTCTTC
clone size: NA; J gene: TRBJ2-7; D gene: TRBD2; V gene: TRBV4-1; CDR3 protein: CASSQERTSGYEQYF; CDR3 DNA: TGCGCCAGCAGCCAAGAAAGGACTAGCGGCTACGAGCAGTACTTC
clone size: NA; J gene: TRBJ2-7; D gene: NA; V gene: TRBV18; CDR3 protein: CASSPMGSYQYEQYF; CDR3 DNA: TGTGCCAGCTCCCCCATGGGCTCCTATCAGTACGAGCAGTACTTC
clone size: NA; J gene: TRBJ1-6; D gene: TRBD1; V gene: TRBV3-1; CDR3 protein: CASSQDRPGQGVPLHF; CDR3 DNA: TGTGCCAGCAGCCAAGATCGTCCGGGACAGGGGGTACCCCTCCACTTT
clone size: NA; J gene: TRBJ2-7; D gene: NA; V gene: TRBV20-1; CDR3 protein: CSAEITYEQYF; CDR3 DNA: TGCAGCGCAGAAATAACCTACGAGCAGTACTTC
clone size: NA; J gene: TRBJ2-7; D gene: NA; V gene: TRBV29-1; CDR3 protein: CSVGRGSDRYYEQYF; CDR3 DNA: TGCAGCGTCGGAAGGGGGTCGGACAGATACTACGAGCAGTACTTC
clone size: NA; J gene: TRBJ1-5; D gene: NA; V gene: TRBV28; CDR3 protein: CASSQGGHSNQPQHF; CDR3 DNA: TGTGCCAGCAGTCAGGGAGGGCATAGCAATCAGCCCCAGCATTTT
clone size: NA; J gene: TRBJ2-7; D gene: NA; V gene: TRBV29-1; CDR3 protein: CSVSGFYEQYF; CDR3 DNA: TGCAGCGTTTCAGGTTTCTACGAGCAGTACTTC
clone size: few; J gene: TRBJ2-2; D gene: TRBD2; V gene: TRBV5-1; CDR3 protein: CASRAGLAGFGELFF; CDR3 DNA: TGCGCCAGCAGAGCGGGACTAGCGGGCTTCGGGGAGCTGTTTTTT
clone size: many; J gene: TRBJ1-2; D gene: NA; V gene: TRBV11-2; CDR3 protein: CASSLDGPGPGYTF; CDR3 DNA: TGTGCCAGCAGCTTAGACGGGCCAGGGCCTGGCTACACCTTC
clone size: NA; J gene: TRBJ2-5; D gene: NA; V gene: TRBV12-3/TRBV12-4; CDR3 protein: CASSGGITSTQYF; CDR3 DNA: TGTGCCAGCAGTGGGGGAATCACATCGACCCAGTACTTC
clone size: NA; J gene: TRBJ2-1; D gene: TRBD2; V gene: TRBV10-3; CDR3 protein: CAISEVIAGVHLQGYNEQFF; CDR3 DNA: TGTGCCATCAGTGAGGTAATAGCGGGGGTCCACCTACAAGGCTACAATGAGCAGTTCTTC
clone size: many; J gene: TRBJ2-7; D gene: NA; V gene: TRBV27; CDR3 protein: CASSLSAGTYEQYF; CDR3 DNA: TGTGCCAGCAGTTTATCGGCAGGCACCTACGAGCAGTACTTC
clone size: NA; J gene: TRBJ2-1; D gene: TRBD2; V gene: TRBV6-4; CDR3 protein: CASRKTSGGRNEQFF; CDR3 DNA: TGTGCCAGCAGAAAGACTAGCGGGGGGAGGAATGAGCAGTTCTTC
clone size: NA; J gene: TRBJ2-3; D gene: TRBD2; V gene: TRBV13; CDR3 protein: CASSRGPKTSGTNTDTQYF; CDR3 DNA: TGTGCCAGCAGCAGGGGACCGAAGACTAGCGGGACGAACACAGATACGCAGTATTTT
clone size: few; J gene: TRBJ2-2; D gene: TRBD2; V gene: TRBV7-6; CDR3 protein: CASSASGRNTGELFF; CDR3 DNA: TGTGCCAGCAGCGCTAGCGGGAGAAACACCGGGGAGCTGTTTTTT
clone size: NA; J gene: TRBJ1-2; D gene: TRBD1; V gene: TRBV7-9; CDR3 protein: CASSSGQGADYGYTF; CDR3 DNA: TGTGCCAGCAGCTCGGGACAGGGGGCAGACTATGGCTACACCTTC
clone size: few; J gene: TRBJ1-5; D gene: TRBD1; V gene: TRBV5-1; CDR3 protein: CASRLYAGGNQPQHF; CDR3 DNA: TGCGCCAGCAGATTGTATGCAGGGGGGAATCAGCCCCAGCATTTT